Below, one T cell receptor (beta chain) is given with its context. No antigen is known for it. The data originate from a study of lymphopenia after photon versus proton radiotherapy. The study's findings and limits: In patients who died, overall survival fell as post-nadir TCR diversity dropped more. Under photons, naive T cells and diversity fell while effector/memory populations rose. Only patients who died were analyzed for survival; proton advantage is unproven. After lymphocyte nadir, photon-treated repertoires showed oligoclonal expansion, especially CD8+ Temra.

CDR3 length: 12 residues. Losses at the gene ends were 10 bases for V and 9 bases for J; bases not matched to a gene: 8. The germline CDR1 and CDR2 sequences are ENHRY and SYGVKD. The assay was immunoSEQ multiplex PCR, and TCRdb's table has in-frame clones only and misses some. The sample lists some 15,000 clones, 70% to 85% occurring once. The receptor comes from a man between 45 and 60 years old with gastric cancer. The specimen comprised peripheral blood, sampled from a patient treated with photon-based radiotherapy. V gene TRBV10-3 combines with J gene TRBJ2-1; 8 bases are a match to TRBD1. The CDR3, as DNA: TGTGCCACATGGGACAGGTTGGGTGAGCAGTTCTTC. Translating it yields CATWDRLGEQFF.